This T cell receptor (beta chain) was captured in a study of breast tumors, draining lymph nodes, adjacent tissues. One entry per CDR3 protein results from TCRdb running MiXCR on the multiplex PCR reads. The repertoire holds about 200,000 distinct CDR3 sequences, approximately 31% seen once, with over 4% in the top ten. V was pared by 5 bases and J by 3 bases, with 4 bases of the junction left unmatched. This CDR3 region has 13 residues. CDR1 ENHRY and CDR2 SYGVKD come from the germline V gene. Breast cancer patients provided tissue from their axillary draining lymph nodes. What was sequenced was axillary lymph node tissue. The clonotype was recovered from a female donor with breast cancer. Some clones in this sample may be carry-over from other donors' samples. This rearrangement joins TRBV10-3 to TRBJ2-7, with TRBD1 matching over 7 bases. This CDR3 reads CAISPGQSYEQYF. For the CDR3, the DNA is TGTGCCATCAGTCCGGGACAGAGCTACGAGCAGTACTTC.